Below, 8 T cell receptor beta chains from the same sample are listed, as sequenced in a study of PD-L1 blockade in urothelial cancer. Profiling relied on immunoSEQ multiplex PCR, and the TCRdb table lists in-frame clones only, not all of them. This table has some 50,000 clones, around 88% appearing once. Time point denoted: pretreatment peripheral blood. Specimen: PBMCs, collected around atezolizumab (anti-PD-L1) treatment. These receptors were taken from an older woman with urothelial cancer.

The genes are TRBV28 and TRBJ2-1; TRBD2 aligns across 14 bases. J gave up 2 bases and V 6 bases, and 21 bases lay outside the gene matches. The CDR3 runs to 22 residues. Germline V gives CDR1 MDHEN, CDR2 SYDVKM. CDR3 in DNA: TGTGCCAGCAGAATAGCAGGGTTTGGGACTAGCGGGAGAGTAAGCACCTACAATGAGCAGTTCTTC. It specifies CASRIAGFGTSGRVSTYNEQFF.

The V call is TRBV5-1, the J call TRBJ2-4; D is unresolved. Trimming left V 5 bases short and J 1 base short, with 10 bases between. CDR1 is SGHRS, CDR2 YFSETQ, per germline. The CDR3 runs 14 residues. The CDR3: CASSPSEAKNIQYF. The CDR3 nucleotides read TGCGCCAGCAGTCCAAGTGAGGCCAAAAACATTCAGTACTTC.

This chain uses TRBV5-1 with TRBJ2-5; TRBD2 matches at 9 bases. The length of the CDR3 is 15 residues. Germline trimming cut 5 bases from V and 2 bases from J; bases unmatched to any gene: 7. Germline values: CDR1 SGHRS, CDR2 YFSETQ. This chain's CDR3 is CASRGAGGPQETQYF. The CDR3 region has the DNA TGCGCCAGCAGGGGGGCGGGAGGGCCACAAGAGACCCAGTACTTC. Filled out from reference TRBV5-1 and TRBJ2-5, the complete variable domain reads KAGVTQTPRYLIKTRGQQVTLSCSPISGHRSVSWYQQTPGQGLQFLFEYFSETQRNKGNFPGRFSGRQFSNSRSEMNVSTLELGDSALYLCASRGAGGPQETQYFGPGTRLLVL.

The CDR3 loop reads CASSLQGINGYTF. The CDR3 DNA is TGTGCCAGCTCACTACAGGGGATCAATGGCTACACCTTC. This rearrangement joins TRBV18 to TRBJ1-2, with 7 positions matching TRBD1. CDR3 length: 13 amino acids. Trimming removed 4 bases from V and 6 bases from J; junction bases left unmatched: 5. CDR1 is KGHSH, CDR2 LQKENI, per germline. Filled out from reference TRBV18 and TRBJ1-2, the complete variable domain reads NAGVMQNPRHLVRRRGQEARLRCSPMKGHSHVYWYRQLPEEGLKFMVYLQKENIIDESGMPKERFSAEFPKEGPSILRIQQVVRGDSAAYFCASSLQGINGYTFGSGTRLTVV.

CDR3 sequence: CASRSGTTNEKLFF. CDR3 coding DNA: TGTGCCAGTAGATCAGGTACAACTAATGAAAAACTGTTTTTT. The gene calls are TRBV19 and TRBJ1-4; D not certain. This CDR3 contains 14 residues. Germline CDR1 is LNHDA and CDR2 is SQIVND (reference sequence). V lost 6 bases and J lost 0, with 8 bases in between.

The rearrangement joins TRBV5-1 to TRBJ2-6; D is possibly TRBD2 (5 bases). The V gene lost 5 bases and the J gene lost 0 bases, with 12 bases spanning the gap. This CDR3 comprises 16 residues. Germline CDR1 SGHRS, CDR2 YFSETQ. In DNA, the CDR3 is TGCGCCAGCAGGGCGAGGGAAAGCTCTGGGGCCAACGTCCTGACTTTC. Amino acid sequence: CASRARESSGANVLTF.

This sequence joins TRBV7-8 and TRBJ2-7; 7 bases agree with TRBD1. The CDR3 sequence is 13 residues long. In germline, CDR1 is SGHVS, CDR2 FQNEAQ. V lost 5 bases, J lost 5 bases, and 6 bases stayed unmatched. The CDR3 DNA is TGTGCCAGCAGCCCGGACAGGCGCGACGAGCAGTACTTC. This encodes CASSPDRRDEQYF.

This rearrangement joins TRBV7-9 to TRBJ2-7; D perhaps matches TRBD1 (6 bases). The CDR3 is made up of 14 amino acids. Germline V CDR1 and CDR2: SEHNR, FQNEAQ (reference sequence). The V end lost 5 bases, the J end lost 3 bases, and 14 bases lay between the germline ends. This CDR3 is CASSGDRKYYEQYF. The CDR3 DNA reads TGTGCCAGCAGCGGCGACAGGAAGTACTACGAGCAGTACTTC.